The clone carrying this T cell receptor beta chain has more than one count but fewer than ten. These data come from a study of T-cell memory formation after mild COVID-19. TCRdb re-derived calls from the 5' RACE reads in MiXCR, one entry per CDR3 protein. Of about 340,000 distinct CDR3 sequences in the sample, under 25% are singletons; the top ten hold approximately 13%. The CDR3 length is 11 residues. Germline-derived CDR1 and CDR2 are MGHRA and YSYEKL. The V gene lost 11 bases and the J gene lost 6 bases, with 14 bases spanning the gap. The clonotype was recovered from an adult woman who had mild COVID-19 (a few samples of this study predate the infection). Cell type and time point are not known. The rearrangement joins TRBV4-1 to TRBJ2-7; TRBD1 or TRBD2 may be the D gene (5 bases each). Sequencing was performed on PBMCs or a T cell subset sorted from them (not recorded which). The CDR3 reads CASAGAAEQYF. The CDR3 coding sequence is TGCGCCTCGGCCGGGGCGGCCGAGCAGTACTTC.